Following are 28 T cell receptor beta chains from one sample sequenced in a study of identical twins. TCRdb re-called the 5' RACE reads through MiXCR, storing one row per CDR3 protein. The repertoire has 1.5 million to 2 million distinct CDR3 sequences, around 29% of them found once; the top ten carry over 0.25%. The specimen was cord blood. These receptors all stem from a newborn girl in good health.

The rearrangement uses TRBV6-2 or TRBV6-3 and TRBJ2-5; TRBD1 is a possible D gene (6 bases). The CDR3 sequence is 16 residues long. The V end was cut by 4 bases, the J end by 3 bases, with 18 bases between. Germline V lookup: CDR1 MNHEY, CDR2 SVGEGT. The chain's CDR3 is CASSLIQGPQKETQYF. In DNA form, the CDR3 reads TGTGCCAGCAGTTTAATACAGGGTCCCCAAAAAGAGACCCAGTACTTC.

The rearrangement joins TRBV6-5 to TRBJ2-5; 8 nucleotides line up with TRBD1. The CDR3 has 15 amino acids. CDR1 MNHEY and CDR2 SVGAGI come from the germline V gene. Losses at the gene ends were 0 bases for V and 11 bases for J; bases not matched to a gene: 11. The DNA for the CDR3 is TGTGCCAGCAGTTACTCGAGGACAGGGCACCATGAGCAGTACTTC. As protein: CASSYSRTGHHEQYF.

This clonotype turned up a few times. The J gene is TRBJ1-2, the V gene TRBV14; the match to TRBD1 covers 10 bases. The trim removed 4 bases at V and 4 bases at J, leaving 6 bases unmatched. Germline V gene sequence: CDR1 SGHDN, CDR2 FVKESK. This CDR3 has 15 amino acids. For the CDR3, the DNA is TGTGCCAGCAGCCGACCGGGACAGGGGCTCTATGGCTACACCTTC. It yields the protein CASSRPGQGLYGYTF.

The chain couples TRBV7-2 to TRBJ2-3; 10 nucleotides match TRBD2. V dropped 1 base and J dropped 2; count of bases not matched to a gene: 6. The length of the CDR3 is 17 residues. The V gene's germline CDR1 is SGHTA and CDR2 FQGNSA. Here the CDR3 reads CASSLVRGTSVTDTQYF. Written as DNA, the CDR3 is TGTGCCAGCAGCTTAGTGAGGGGGACTAGCGTCACAGATACGCAGTATTTT.

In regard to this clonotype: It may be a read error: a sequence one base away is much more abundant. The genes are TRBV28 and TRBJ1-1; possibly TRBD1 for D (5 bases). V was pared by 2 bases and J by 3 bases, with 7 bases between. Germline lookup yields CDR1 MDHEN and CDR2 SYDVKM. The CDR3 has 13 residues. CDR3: CASSLGTDTEAFF. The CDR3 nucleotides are TGTGCCAGCAGTTTAGGGACGGACACTGAAGCTTTCTTT.

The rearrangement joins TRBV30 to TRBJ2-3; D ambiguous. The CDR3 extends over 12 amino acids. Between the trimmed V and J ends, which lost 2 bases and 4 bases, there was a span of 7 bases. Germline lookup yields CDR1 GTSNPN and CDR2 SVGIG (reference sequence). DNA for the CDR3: TGTGCCTGGAGTCCTCCGGCAGATACGCAGTATTTT. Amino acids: CAWSPPADTQYF. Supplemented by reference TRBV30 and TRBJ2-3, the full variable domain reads SQTIHQWPATLVQPVGSPLSLECTVEGTSNPNLYWYRQAAGRGLQLLFYSVGIGQISSEVPQNLSASRPQDRQFILSSKKLLLSDSGFYLCAWSPPADTQYFGPGTRLTVL.

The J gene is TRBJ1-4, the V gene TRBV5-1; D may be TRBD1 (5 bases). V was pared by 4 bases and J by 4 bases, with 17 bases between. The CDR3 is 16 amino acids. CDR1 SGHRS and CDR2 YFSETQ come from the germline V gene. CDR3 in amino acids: CASSLGGGPDNEKLFF. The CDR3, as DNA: TGCGCCAGCAGCCTGGGGGGAGGGCCTGATAATGAAAAACTGTTTTTT.

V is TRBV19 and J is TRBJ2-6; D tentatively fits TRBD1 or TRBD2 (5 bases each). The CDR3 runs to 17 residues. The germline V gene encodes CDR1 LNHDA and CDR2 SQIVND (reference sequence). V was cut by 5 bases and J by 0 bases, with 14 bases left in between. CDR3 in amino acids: CASSSGRVFSGANVLTF. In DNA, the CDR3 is TGTGCCAGTAGTTCGGGACGGGTATTCTCTGGGGCCAACGTCCTGACTTTC.

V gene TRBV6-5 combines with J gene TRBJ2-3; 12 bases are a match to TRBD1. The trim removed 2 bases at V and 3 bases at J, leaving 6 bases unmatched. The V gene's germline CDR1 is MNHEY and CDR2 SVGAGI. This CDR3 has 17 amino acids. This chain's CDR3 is CASSYPRDRGQTDTQYF. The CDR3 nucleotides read TGTGCCAGCAGTTACCCCCGGGACAGGGGGCAGACAGATACGCAGTATTTT.

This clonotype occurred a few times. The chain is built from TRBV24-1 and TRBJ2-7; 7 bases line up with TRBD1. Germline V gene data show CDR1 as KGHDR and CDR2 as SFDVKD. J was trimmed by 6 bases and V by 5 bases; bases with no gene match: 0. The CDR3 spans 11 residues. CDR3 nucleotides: TGTGCCACCAGTGCAGGGGGCGAGCAGTACTTC. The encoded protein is CATSAGGEQYF.

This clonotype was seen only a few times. In nucleotides, the CDR3 is TGTGCCAGCAGAATGACGGGCGACTACGAGCAGTACTTC. Its translation is CASRMTGDYEQYF. The chain links TRBV27 to TRBJ2-7; no clear D gene. Between the trimmed V and J ends, which lost 6 bases and 3 bases, there was a span of 12 bases. The germline CDR1 and CDR2 sequences are MNHEY and SMNVEV (reference sequence). There are 13 residues in the CDR3.

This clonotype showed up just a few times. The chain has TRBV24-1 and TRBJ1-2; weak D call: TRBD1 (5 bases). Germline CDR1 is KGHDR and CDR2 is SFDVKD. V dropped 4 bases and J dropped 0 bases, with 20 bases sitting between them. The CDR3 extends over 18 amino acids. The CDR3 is CATSDRSRADSSNYGYTF. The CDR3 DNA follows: TGTGCCACCAGTGACCGCAGCAGGGCTGATTCCTCTAACTATGGCTACACCTTC.

The CDR3 loop reads CSATRGRNYGYTF. The DNA for the CDR3 is TGCAGTGCTACGAGGGGCAGGAACTATGGCTACACCTTC. V and J are TRBV20-1 and TRBJ1-2; D is perhaps TRBD1 (5 bases). The CDR3 spans 13 residues. Germline V gives CDR1 DFQATT, CDR2 SNEGSKA (reference sequence). The V end was cut by 4 bases, the J end by 2 bases, with 11 bases between.

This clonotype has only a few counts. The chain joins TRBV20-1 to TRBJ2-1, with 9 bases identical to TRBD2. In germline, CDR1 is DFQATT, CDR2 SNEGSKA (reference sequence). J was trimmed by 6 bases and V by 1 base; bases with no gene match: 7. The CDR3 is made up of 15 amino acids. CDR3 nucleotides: TGCAGTGCTAGAGGGTTCCTAGCGGGGTTCAATGAGCAGTTCTTC. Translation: CSARGFLAGFNEQFF.

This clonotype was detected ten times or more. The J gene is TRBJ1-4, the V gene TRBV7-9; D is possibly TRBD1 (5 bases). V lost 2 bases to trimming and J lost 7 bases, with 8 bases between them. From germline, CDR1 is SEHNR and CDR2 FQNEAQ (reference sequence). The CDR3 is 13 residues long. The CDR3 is CASSLLQGEKLFF. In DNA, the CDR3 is TGTGCCAGCAGCTTATTGCAGGGTGAAAAACTGTTTTTT.

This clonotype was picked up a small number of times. CDR3: CASRSLQATNEKLFF. CDR3 nucleotides: TGTGCCAGCAGATCCCTACAGGCAACTAATGAAAAACTGTTTTTT. V is TRBV27 and J is TRBJ1-4; D is perhaps TRBD1 (5 bases). Germline assignment: CDR1 MNHEY and CDR2 SMNVEV (reference sequence). The ends were cut back, 6 bases at V and 0 bases at J, with 11 bases in the middle. The CDR3 covers 15 residues.

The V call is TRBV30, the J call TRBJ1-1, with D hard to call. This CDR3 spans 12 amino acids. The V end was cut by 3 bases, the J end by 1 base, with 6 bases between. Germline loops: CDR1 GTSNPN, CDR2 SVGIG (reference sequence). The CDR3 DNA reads TGTGCCTGGAGGGACGGGAACACTGAAGCTTTCTTT. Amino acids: CAWRDGNTEAFF.

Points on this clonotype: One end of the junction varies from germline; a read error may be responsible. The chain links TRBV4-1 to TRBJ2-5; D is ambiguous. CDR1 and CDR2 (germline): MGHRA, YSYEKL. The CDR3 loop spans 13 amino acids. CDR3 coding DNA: TGCGCCAGCGGCCAAGGTCCCCAAGAGACCCAGTACTTC. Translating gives CASGQGPQETQYF.

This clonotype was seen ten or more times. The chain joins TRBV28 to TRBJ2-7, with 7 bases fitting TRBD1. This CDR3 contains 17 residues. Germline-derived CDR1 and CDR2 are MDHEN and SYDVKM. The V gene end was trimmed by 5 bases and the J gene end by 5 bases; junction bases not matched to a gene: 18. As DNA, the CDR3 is TGTGCCAGCAGTCCATCCACCCACAATTACAGGGGAAACGAGCAGTACTTC. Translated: CASSPSTHNYRGNEQYF.

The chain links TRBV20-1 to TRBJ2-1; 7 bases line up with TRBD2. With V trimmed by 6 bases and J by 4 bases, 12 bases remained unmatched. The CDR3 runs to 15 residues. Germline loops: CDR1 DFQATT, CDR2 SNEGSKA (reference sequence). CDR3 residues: CSAGGGMQLYNEQFF. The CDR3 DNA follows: TGCAGTGCGGGGGGAGGGATGCAATTATACAATGAGCAGTTCTTC.

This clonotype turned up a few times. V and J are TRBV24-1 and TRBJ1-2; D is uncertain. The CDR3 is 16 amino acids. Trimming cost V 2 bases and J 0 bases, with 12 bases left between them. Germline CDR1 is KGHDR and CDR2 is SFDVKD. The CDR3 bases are TGTGCCACCAGTGATTGGCCTACGGGGACTAACTATGGCTACACCTTC. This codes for CATSDWPTGTNYGYTF.

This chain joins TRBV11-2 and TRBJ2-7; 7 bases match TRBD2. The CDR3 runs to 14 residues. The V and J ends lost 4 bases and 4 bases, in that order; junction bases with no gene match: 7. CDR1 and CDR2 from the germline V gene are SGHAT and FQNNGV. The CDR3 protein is CASSSGGAWYEQYF. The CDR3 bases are TGTGCCAGCAGCTCGGGAGGCGCGTGGTACGAGCAGTACTTC.

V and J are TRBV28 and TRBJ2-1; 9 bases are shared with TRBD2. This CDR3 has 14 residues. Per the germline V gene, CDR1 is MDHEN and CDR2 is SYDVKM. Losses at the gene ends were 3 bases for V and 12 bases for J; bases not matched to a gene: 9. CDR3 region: CASSLLAGTPGQFF. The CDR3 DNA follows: TGTGCCAGCAGTTTGCTAGCGGGAACTCCGGGGCAGTTCTTC.

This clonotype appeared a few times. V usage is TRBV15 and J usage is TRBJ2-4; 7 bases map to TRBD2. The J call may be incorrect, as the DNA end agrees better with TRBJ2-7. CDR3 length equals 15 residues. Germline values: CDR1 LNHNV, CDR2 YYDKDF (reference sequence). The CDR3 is CATSRDPGTTYEQYF. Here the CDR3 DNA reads TGTGCCACCAGCAGAGATCCGGGGACTACCTACGAGCAGTACTTC.

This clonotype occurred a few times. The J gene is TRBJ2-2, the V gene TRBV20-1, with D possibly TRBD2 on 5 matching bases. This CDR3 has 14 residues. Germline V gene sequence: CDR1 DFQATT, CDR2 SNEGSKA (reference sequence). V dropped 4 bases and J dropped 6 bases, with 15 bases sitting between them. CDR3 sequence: CSAMASPKAGELFF. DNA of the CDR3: TGCAGTGCTATGGCTAGCCCTAAGGCCGGGGAGCTGTTTTTT.

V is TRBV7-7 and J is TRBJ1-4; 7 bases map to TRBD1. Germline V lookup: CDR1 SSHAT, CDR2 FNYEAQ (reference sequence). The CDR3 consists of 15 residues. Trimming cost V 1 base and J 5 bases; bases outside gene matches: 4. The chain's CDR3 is CASSLGGTVNEKLFF. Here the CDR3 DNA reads TGTGCCAGCAGCTTAGGAGGGACAGTCAATGAAAAACTGTTTTTT.

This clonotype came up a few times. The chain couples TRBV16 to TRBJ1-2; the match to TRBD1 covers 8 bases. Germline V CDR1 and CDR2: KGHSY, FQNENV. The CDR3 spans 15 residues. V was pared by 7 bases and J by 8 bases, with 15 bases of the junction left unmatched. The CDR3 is CASTDAGQGLLGYTF. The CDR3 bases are TGTGCCAGCACGGATGCCGGACAGGGACTTTTGGGCTACACCTTC. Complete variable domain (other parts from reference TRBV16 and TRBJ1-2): GEEVAQTPKHLVRGEGQKAKLYCAPIKGHSYVFWYQQVLKNEFKFLISFQNENVFDETGMPKERFSAKCLPNSPCSLEIQATKLEDSAVYFCASTDAGQGLLGYTFGSGTRLTVV.

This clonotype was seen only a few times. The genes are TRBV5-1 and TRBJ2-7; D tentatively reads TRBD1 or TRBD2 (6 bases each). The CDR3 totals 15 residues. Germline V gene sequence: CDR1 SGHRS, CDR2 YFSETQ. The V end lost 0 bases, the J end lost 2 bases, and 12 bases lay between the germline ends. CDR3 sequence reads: CASSLGRGQTYEQYF. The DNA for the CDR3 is TGCGCCAGCAGCTTGGGCCGGGGGCAAACCTACGAGCAGTACTTC.